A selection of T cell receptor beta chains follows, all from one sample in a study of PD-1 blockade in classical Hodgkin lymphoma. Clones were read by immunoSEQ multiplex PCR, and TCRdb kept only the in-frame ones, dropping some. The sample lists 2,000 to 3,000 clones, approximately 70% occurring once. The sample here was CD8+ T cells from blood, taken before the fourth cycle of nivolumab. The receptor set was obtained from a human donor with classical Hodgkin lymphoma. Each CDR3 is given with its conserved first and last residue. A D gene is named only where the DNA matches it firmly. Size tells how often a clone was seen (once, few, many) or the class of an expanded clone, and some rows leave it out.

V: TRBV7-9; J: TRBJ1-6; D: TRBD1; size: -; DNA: TGTGCCAGCAGCTTAGGGGGACAGGGGGCAGTAAATTCACCCCTCCACTTT; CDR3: CASSLGGQGAVNSPLHF
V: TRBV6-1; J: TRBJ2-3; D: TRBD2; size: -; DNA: TGTGCCAGCAGTGATGGGTGGCGGGGGGGCCTCACTGATACGCAGTATTTT; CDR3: CASSDGWRGGLTDTQYF
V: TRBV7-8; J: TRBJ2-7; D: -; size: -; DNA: TGTGCCAGCAGCCCCCACTACGAGCAGTACTTC; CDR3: CASSPHYEQYF
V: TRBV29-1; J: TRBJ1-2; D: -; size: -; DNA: TGCAGCGTTGATCGCAGAGAACTGGGCTCATATGGCTACACCTTC; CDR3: CSVDRRELGSYGYTF
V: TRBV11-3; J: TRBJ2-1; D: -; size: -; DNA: TGTGCCAGCAGCTCCTGGGGCAATGAGCAGTTCTTC; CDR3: CASSSWGNEQFF
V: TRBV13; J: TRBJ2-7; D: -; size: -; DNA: TGTGCCAGCAGCCTACGGGGTATCTCCTACGAGCAGTACTTC; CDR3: CASSLRGISYEQYF
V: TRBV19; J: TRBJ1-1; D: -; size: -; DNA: TGTGCCAGTAGGGCAGGGAACACTGAAGCTTTCTTT; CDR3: CASRAGNTEAFF
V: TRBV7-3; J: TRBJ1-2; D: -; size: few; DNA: TGTGCCAGCAGCTTAACAAGTGGGAGTGACTATGGCTACACCTTC; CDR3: CASSLTSGSDYGYTF
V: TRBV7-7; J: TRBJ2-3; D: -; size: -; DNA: TGTGCCAGCAGCCGCTCCGCCAGGGGTGGGGATACGCAGTATTTT; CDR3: CASSRSARGGDTQYF
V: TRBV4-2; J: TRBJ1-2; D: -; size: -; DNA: TGTGCCAGCAGCCAAGGGGGAGGGGAGAGTGGCTACACCTTC; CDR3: CASSQGGGESGYTF
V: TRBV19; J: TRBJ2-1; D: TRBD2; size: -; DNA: TGTGCCAGTAGTAGTACTAGCGGGGGGCCGGTTTGTGAGCAGTTCTTC; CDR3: CASSSTSGGPVCEQFF
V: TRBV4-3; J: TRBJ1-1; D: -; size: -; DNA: TGCGCCAGCAGCCAAGATCACGGACAAATGAACACTGAAGCTTTCTTT; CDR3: CASSQDHGQMNTEAFF
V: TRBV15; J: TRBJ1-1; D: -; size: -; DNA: TGTGCCACCAGCAAGGGAGGGGATCCTGAAGCTTTCTTT; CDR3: CATSKGGDPEAFF
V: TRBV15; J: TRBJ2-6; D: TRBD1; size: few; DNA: TGTGCCACCAGCAGGGGGACAGAAAGCTCTGGGGCCAACGTCCTGACTTTC; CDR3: CATSRGTESSGANVLTF
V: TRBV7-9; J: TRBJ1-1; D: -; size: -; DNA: TGTGCCAGCAGCTTAGAGGCGAACACTGAAGCTTTCTTT; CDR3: CASSLEANTEAFF
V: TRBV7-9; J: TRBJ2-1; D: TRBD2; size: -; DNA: TGTGCCAGCAGCTTAGTTTCGGGGGGTATCTACAATGAGCAGTTCTTC; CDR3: CASSLVSGGIYNEQFF
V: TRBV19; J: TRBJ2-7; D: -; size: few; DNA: TGTGCCAGTAGTATAGGCAGGGAGTACGAGCAGTACTTC; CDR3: CASSIGREYEQYF
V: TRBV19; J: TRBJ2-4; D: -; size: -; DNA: TGTGCCAGTAGTTGGTGGCTGGCCAAAAACATTCAGTACTTC; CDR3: CASSWWLAKNIQYF
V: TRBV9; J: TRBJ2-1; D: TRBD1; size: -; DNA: TGTGCCAGCAGCTTCGGGACAGTCTCCTACAATGAGCAGTTCTTC; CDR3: CASSFGTVSYNEQFF
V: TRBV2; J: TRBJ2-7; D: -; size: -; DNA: TGTGCCAGCAGTGAAACAGCTAACGAGCAGTACTTC; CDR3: CASSETANEQYF